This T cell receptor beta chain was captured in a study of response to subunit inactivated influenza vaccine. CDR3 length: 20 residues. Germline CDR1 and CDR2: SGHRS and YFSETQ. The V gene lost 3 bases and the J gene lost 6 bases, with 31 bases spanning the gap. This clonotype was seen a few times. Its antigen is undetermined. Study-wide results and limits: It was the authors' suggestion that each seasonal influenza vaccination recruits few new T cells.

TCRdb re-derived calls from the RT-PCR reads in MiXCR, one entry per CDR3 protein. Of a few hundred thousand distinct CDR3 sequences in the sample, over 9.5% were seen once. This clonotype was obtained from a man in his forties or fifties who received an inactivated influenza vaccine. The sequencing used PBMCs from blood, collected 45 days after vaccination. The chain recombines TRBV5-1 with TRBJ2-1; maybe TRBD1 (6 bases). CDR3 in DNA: TGCGCCAGCAGCTCCTTACAGGGCCCCACCGGTTACCGGGACGTCAATGAGCAGTTCTTC. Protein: CASSSLQGPTGYRDVNEQFF. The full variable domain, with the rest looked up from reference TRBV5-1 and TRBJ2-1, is KAGVTQTPRYLIKTRGQQVTLSCSPISGHRSVSWYQQTPGQGLQFLFEYFSETQRNKGNFPGRFSGRQFSNSRSEMNVSTLELGDSALYLCASSSLQGPTGYRDVNEQFFGPGTRLTVL.